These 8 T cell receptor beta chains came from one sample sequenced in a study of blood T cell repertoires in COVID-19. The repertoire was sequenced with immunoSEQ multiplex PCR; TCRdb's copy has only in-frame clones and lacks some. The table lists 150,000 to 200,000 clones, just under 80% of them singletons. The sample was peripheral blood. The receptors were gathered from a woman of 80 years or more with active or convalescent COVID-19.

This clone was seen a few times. Written as DNA, the CDR3 is TGTGCCAGCAGCCCACAGGCCGGGACAGTCTACAATGAGCAGTTCTTC. It translates to CASSPQAGTVYNEQFF. The chain combines TRBV5-4 with TRBJ2-1; 7 bases are shared with TRBD1. V gave up 4 bases and J gave up 3 bases; unmatched junction bases: 10. The CDR3 contains 16 residues. Germline CDR1 SGHNT, CDR2 YYREEE (reference sequence).

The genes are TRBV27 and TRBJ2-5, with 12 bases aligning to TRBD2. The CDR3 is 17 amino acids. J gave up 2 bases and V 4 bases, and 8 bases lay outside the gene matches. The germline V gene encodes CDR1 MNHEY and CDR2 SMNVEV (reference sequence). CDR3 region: CASSSRLAGATQETQYF. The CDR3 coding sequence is TGTGCCAGCAGTTCACGACTAGCGGGGGCTACACAAGAGACCCAGTACTTC.

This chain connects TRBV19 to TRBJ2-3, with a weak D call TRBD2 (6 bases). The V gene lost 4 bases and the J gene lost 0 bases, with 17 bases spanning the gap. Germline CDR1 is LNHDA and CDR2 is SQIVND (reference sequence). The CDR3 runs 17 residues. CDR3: CASSTGGGRISTDTQYF. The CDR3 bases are TGTGCCAGTAGTACCGGGGGAGGAAGAATAAGCACAGATACGCAGTATTTT.

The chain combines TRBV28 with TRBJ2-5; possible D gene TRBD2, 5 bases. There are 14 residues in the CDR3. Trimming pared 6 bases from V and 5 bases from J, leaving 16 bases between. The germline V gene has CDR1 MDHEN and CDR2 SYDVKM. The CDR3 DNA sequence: TGTGCCAGCAGGGCAGAGGGCTCAAAGGAGACCCAGTACTTC. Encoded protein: CASRAEGSKETQYF.

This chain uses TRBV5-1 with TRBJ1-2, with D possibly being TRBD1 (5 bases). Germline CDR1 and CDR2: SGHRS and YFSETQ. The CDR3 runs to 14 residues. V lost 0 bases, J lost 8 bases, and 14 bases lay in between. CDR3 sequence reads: CASSLALRAEGYTF. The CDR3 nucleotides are TGCGCCAGCAGCTTGGCCCTCAGGGCCGAAGGCTACACCTTC.

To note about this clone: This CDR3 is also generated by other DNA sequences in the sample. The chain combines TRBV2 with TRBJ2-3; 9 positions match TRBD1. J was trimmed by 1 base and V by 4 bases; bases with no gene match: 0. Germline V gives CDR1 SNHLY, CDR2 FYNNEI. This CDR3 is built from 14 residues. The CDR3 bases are TGTGCCAGCAGTGGACAGGGGGGCACAGATACGCAGTATTTT. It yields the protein CASSGQGGTDTQYF.

The CDR3 nucleotides read TGTGCCAGCAGCACAACAATAAGGTCACTAGCGGGGATTAACACCGGGGAGCTGTTTTTT. The encoded protein is CASSTTIRSLAGINTGELFF. V usage is TRBV21-1 and J usage is TRBJ2-2; TRBD2 is taken as the D call from the table, unchecked against the DNA. TRBV21-1 has pseudogene status. The CDR3 contains 20 residues.

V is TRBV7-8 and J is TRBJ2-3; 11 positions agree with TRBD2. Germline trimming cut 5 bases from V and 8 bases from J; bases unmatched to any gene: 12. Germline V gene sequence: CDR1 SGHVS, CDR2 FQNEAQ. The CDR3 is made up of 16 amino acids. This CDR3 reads CASSPIGGSGGVTQYF. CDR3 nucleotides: TGTGCCAGCAGCCCCATCGGGGGTAGCGGGGGGGTTACGCAGTATTTT.